The 32 T cell receptor beta chains given below trace back to one sample, sequenced in a study of blood T cell repertoires in COVID-19. Some clones are missing from TCRdb's copy, which holds only in-frame ones; the method was immunoSEQ multiplex PCR. The table has about 320,000 clones, about nine tenths seen once. What was sequenced was peripheral blood. The receptors here all came from a woman aged 25 to 45 with COVID-19, enrolled during active disease.

The chain recombines TRBV9 with TRBJ2-1, with 8 positions matching TRBD2. Germline loops: CDR1 SGDLS, CDR2 YYNGEE. Trimming cost V 1 base and J 8 bases; bases outside gene matches: 11. The CDR3 length is 16 residues. The CDR3 bases are TGTGCCAGCAGCGTAACTAGCGCCCTGCGGGGGGATGAGCAGTTCTTC. It codes for CASSVTSALRGDEQFF.

The V gene is TRBV11-3, the J gene TRBJ2-2; 8 positions agree with TRBD1. Germline V gives CDR1 SGHNT, CDR2 YENEEA. CDR3 length: 15 residues. The J segment lost 5 bases and the V segment lost 2 bases, leaving 4 bases of the junction unmatched. The CDR3 sequence: CASSLTTGVTGELFF. The CDR3 DNA is TGTGCCAGCAGCTTAACGACAGGGGTGACCGGGGAGCTGTTTTTT.

This chain joins TRBV5-1 and TRBJ1-1; 9 bases align to TRBD1. This CDR3 is built from 15 residues. The germline gives CDR1 SGHRS, CDR2 YFSETQ. The V segment lost 4 bases and the J segment 5 bases; nucleotides outside the gene matches: 9. The DNA for the CDR3 is TGCGCCAGCAGCGCGGGCGACAGGGGGACGACTGAAGCTTTCTTT. Translation gives CASSAGDRGTTEAFF.

The rearrangement joins TRBV5-1 to TRBJ2-5; 7 bases align to TRBD1. CDR3 length equals 16 residues. The ends lost 2 bases at V and 0 bases at J; junction bases unmatched: 7. Germline values: CDR1 SGHRS, CDR2 YFSETQ. In DNA, the CDR3 is TGCGCCAGCAGCTTCACACAGGGGCTTCACCAAGAGACCCAGTACTTC. This sequence encodes CASSFTQGLHQETQYF. Filled out from reference TRBV5-1 and TRBJ2-5, the complete variable domain reads KAGVTQTPRYLIKTRGQQVTLSCSPISGHRSVSWYQQTPGQGLQFLFEYFSETQRNKGNFPGRFSGRQFSNSRSEMNVSTLELGDSALYLCASSFTQGLHQETQYFGPGTRLLVL.

The chain couples TRBV5-1 to TRBJ1-6; 7 bases agree with TRBD1. Trimming removed 9 bases from V and 5 bases from J; junction bases left unmatched: 8. The CDR3 is 14 amino acids. Germline CDR1 is SGHRS and CDR2 is YFSETQ. The CDR3 nucleotides are TGCGCCAACAAAACAGGGGAAGATAATTCACCCCTCCACTTT. Translating gives CANKTGEDNSPLHF.

This clone was counted a single time. CDR3 in amino acids: CASSLSGTAPPETQYF. Here the CDR3 DNA reads TGTGCCAGCAGCTTATCCGGGACTGCCCCTCCGGAGACCCAGTACTTC. This chain connects TRBV7-6 to TRBJ2-5, with a tentative D call TRBD2 (6 bases). CDR1 and CDR2 (germline): SGHVS, FNYEAQ. CDR3 length equals 16 residues. The V gene lost 2 bases and the J gene lost 5 bases, with 18 bases spanning the gap. The complete variable domain, with remaining parts taken from reference TRBV7-6 and TRBJ2-5, reads GAGVSQSPRYKVTKRGQDVALRCDPISGHVSLYWYRQALGQGPEFLTYFNYEAQQDKSGLPNDRFSAERPEGSISTLTIQRTEQRDSAMYRCASSLSGTAPPETQYFGPGTRLLVL.

This clone was recorded a few times. This rearrangement joins TRBV7-2 to TRBJ1-5, with D possibly being TRBD1 (6 bases). The V end lost 5 bases, the J end lost 4 bases, and 9 bases lay between the germline ends. The CDR3 is 13 amino acids. CDR1 and CDR2 (germline): SGHTA, FQGNSA. Written as DNA, the CDR3 is TGTGCCAGCAGCCCGGACAGAAATCAGCCCCAGCATTTT. The encoded protein is CASSPDRNQPQHF. The whole variable domain, remainder taken from reference TRBV7-2 and TRBJ1-5, is GAGVSQSPSNKVTEKGKDVELRCDPISGHTALYWYRQSLGQGLEFLIYFQGNSAPDKSGLPSDRFSAERTGGSVSTLTIQRTQQEDSAVYLCASSPDRNQPQHFGDGTRLSIL.

This clone came up once. This chain connects TRBV27 to TRBJ1-1; tentative D call: TRBD1 (5 bases). Per germline, CDR1 MNHEY and CDR2 SMNVEV (reference sequence). The V and J ends lost 10 bases and 7 bases respectively, with 13 bases between them. CDR3 length: 11 residues. The CDR3 spells CATRGQGEAFF. Written as DNA, the CDR3 is TGTGCCACCCGTGGGCAGGGTGAAGCTTTCTTT.

This rearrangement joins TRBV29-1 to TRBJ1-2; D is possibly TRBD1 (5 bases). Germline-derived CDR1 and CDR2 are SQVTM and ANQGSEA. This CDR3 has 12 residues. V was pared by 4 bases and J by 4 bases, with 10 bases between. CDR3 sequence reads: CSVGREFYGYTF. CDR3 DNA sequence: TGCAGCGTTGGCAGGGAATTCTATGGCTACACCTTC.

CDR3 in amino acids: CASSLGGRAFTDTQYF. For the CDR3, the DNA is TGTGCCAGCAGCTTAGGGGGCAGGGCGTTCACAGATACGCAGTATTTT. The chain recombines TRBV7-9 with TRBJ2-3; maybe TRBD1 (5 bases). Germline CDR1 SEHNR, CDR2 FQNEAQ (reference sequence). V was cut by 1 base and J by 2 bases, with 13 bases left in between. The CDR3 runs 16 residues.

The chain combines TRBV7-9 with TRBJ2-7; weak D call: TRBD1 (6 bases). Germline CDR1 is SEHNR and CDR2 is FQNEAQ (reference sequence). The V end was cut by 6 bases, the J end by 6 bases, with 12 bases between. The CDR3 runs to 12 residues. This CDR3 reads CASRPTGPEQYF. CDR3 in DNA: TGTGCCAGCAGGCCAACAGGGCCCGAGCAGTACTTC.

The chain combines TRBV4-3 with TRBJ1-1; D not certain. V was pared by 0 bases and J by 1 base, with 9 bases between. Germline CDR1 LGHNA, CDR2 YSLEER. The CDR3 spans 15 residues. In nucleotides, the CDR3 is TGCGCCAGCAGCCAAGATGATGGAGGGAACACTGAAGCTTTCTTT. As protein: CASSQDDGGNTEAFF.

This sequence joins TRBV6-5 and TRBJ1-2; D perhaps matches TRBD1 (5 bases). This CDR3 has 14 residues. Germline values: CDR1 MNHEY, CDR2 SVGAGI. Trimming left V 5 bases short and J 6 bases short, with 16 bases between. The CDR3 sequence: CASSKTPGYHGYTF. CDR3 nucleotides: TGTGCCAGCAGTAAAACACCAGGGTACCATGGCTACACCTTC.

This chain connects TRBV5-4 to TRBJ2-7; 9 nucleotides line up with TRBD1. There are 14 residues in the CDR3. Germline CDR1 and CDR2: SGHNT and YYREEE (reference sequence). V was clipped by 4 bases and J by 6 bases; unmatched bases: 8. CDR3 sequence reads: CASSTQGAAGEQYV. CDR3 sequence (DNA): TGTGCCAGCAGCACACAGGGGGCGGCGGGCGAGCAGTACGTC.

This clone occurred a few times. The chain links TRBV6-5 to TRBJ2-7; D might be TRBD2 (6 bases). V lost 5 bases to trimming and J lost 7 bases, with 12 bases between them. There are 12 residues in the CDR3. Per germline, CDR1 MNHEY and CDR2 SVGAGI. This chain's CDR3 is CASSTGVSEQYV. In DNA, the CDR3 is TGTGCCAGCAGTACGGGGGTTAGTGAGCAGTACGTC.

A note on this clone: Different DNA sequences within this sample yield the same CDR3. V and J are TRBV11-3 and TRBJ1-5; no clear D gene. The CDR3 is 13 amino acids. The germline V and J ends were trimmed by 5 bases and 4 bases, with 9 bases remaining between them. Germline V CDR1 and CDR2: SGHNT, YENEEA. The CDR3 DNA is TGTGCCAGCAGCCTAGGTCGTAATCAGCCCCAGCATTTT. It encodes CASSLGRNQPQHF.

The CDR3 reads CAWSRQGSNQPQHF. In nucleotides, the CDR3 is TGTGCCTGGAGCAGACAGGGGAGCAATCAGCCCCAGCATTTT. V and J are TRBV30 and TRBJ1-5; TRBD1 agrees at 8 bases. The V segment lost 3 bases and the J segment 1 base; nucleotides outside the gene matches: 2. CDR1 and CDR2 from the germline V gene are GTSNPN and SVGIG (reference sequence). The CDR3 runs to 14 residues.

On this clone: Distinct nucleotide sequences in the sample also encode this CDR3. V gene TRBV27 combines with J gene TRBJ2-1; perhaps TRBD1 as D (7 bases). In germline, CDR1 is MNHEY, CDR2 SMNVEV (reference sequence). V lost 4 bases, J lost 4 bases, and 8 bases lay in between. The CDR3 is made up of 13 amino acids. CDR3: CASSSGGYNEQFF. The CDR3 nucleotides read TGTGCCAGCAGTTCAGGGGGGTACAATGAGCAGTTCTTC.

The CDR3, as DNA: TGTGCCAGCTCGCTCCACAAAGGGGCAGATACGCAGTATTTT. Its protein is CASSLHKGADTQYF. The chain links TRBV18 to TRBJ2-3, with a weak D call TRBD1 (5 bases). The V end lost 6 bases, the J end lost 4 bases, and 14 bases lay between the germline ends. The germline V gene encodes CDR1 KGHSH and CDR2 LQKENI. CDR3 length: 14 residues.

The chain joins TRBV6-1 to TRBJ1-5; D ambiguous. The germline V and J ends were trimmed by 2 bases and 3 bases, with 8 bases remaining between them. Per the germline V gene, CDR1 is MNHNS and CDR2 is SASEGT. This CDR3 is built from 14 residues. The CDR3 here is CASSETRNNQPQHF. For the CDR3, the DNA is TGTGCCAGCAGTGAAACGCGGAACAATCAGCCCCAGCATTTT.

The chain combines TRBV7-9 with TRBJ1-2; D may be TRBD1 (5 bases). CDR3 length: 12 residues. Germline assignment: CDR1 SEHNR and CDR2 FQNEAQ (reference sequence). Trimming cost V 5 bases and J 6 bases, with 10 bases left between them. CDR3 sequence: CASSPGGDGYTF. In DNA form, the CDR3 reads TGTGCCAGCAGCCCGGGGGGGGATGGCTACACCTTC.

The chain carries TRBV9 and TRBJ1-6; D gene unclear. CDR3 length: 13 amino acids. V dropped 0 bases and J dropped 9 bases, with 7 bases sitting between them. The germline V gene encodes CDR1 SGDLS and CDR2 YYNGEE. The CDR3 bases are TGTGCCAGCAGCGTAGCCGAGGTTTCACCCCTCCACTTT. This codes for CASSVAEVSPLHF.

V usage is TRBV28 and J usage is TRBJ2-3, with TRBD1 matching 7 bases. The CDR3 totals 16 residues. Germline CDR1 reads MDHEN; CDR2 reads SYDVKM. The J segment lost 0 bases and the V segment lost 3 bases, leaving 6 bases of the junction unmatched. The CDR3 reads CASSFEPRGSTDTQYF. The DNA of the CDR3 is TGTGCCAGCAGTTTCGAACCCAGGGGGAGCACAGATACGCAGTATTTT. Full variable domain (remainder filled in from reference TRBV28 and TRBJ2-3): DVKVTQSSRYLVKRTGEKVFLECVQDMDHENMFWYRQDPGLGLRLIYFSYDVKMKEKGDIPEGYSVSREKKERFSLILESASTNQTSMYLCASSFEPRGSTDTQYFGPGTRLTVL.

The chain employs TRBV2 and TRBJ2-1, with D possibly matching TRBD2 (7 bases). Trimming stripped 5 bases from V and 4 bases from J, with 15 bases between. The CDR3 is 15 amino acids. Germline loops: CDR1 SNHLY, CDR2 FYNNEI. The CDR3 spells CASSYRGATYNEQFF. CDR3 coding DNA: TGTGCCAGCAGTTATCGGGGGGCAACATACAATGAGCAGTTCTTC. Full variable domain (outside the CDR3, taken from reference TRBV2 and TRBJ2-1): EPEVTQTPSHQVTQMGQEVILRCVPISNHLYFYWYRQILGQKVEFLVSFYNNEISEKSEIFDDQFSVERPDGSNFTLKIRSTKLEDSAMYFCASSYRGATYNEQFFGPGTRLTVL.

This clone was observed a single time. The chain combines TRBV7-2 with TRBJ1-1; D unclear. Germline V CDR1 and CDR2: SGHTA, FQGNSA. This CDR3 comprises 15 residues. The V end lost 1 base, the J end lost 5 bases, and 14 bases lay between the germline ends. CDR3 amino acids: CASSLVPARQTEAFF. As DNA, the CDR3 is TGTGCCAGCAGCTTAGTTCCGGCGAGACAAACTGAAGCTTTCTTT. The variable domain in full, completed from reference TRBV7-2 and TRBJ1-1, reads GAGVSQSPSNKVTEKGKDVELRCDPISGHTALYWYRQSLGQGLEFLIYFQGNSAPDKSGLPSDRFSAERTGGSVSTLTIQRTQQEDSAVYLCASSLVPARQTEAFFGQGTRLTVV.

V and J are TRBV5-6 and TRBJ2-7; 11 bases map to TRBD1. V was clipped by 0 bases and J by 6 bases; unmatched bases: 5. The CDR3 runs to 15 residues. The germline gives CDR1 SGHDT, CDR2 YYEEEE. The CDR3 sequence is CASSLVPGQGGEQYF. In nucleotides, the CDR3 is TGTGCCAGCAGCTTGGTACCGGGACAGGGGGGCGAGCAGTACTTC.

The J gene is TRBJ1-2, the V gene TRBV6-5; D might be TRBD1 (6 bases). The V end was cut by 0 bases, the J end by 8 bases, with 10 bases between. Per germline, CDR1 MNHEY and CDR2 SVGAGI. The CDR3 loop spans 13 amino acids. CDR3: CASSYSQGSGYTF. Here the CDR3 DNA reads TGTGCCAGCAGTTACTCGCAGGGGAGCGGCTACACCTTC.

This chain joins TRBV20-1 and TRBJ2-7, with D tentatively TRBD1 (6 bases). CDR1 is DFQATT, CDR2 SNEGSKA, per germline (reference sequence). CDR3 length: 13 residues. V dropped 3 bases and J dropped 8 bases, with 17 bases sitting between them. The CDR3 spells CSASDVGADKQYV. In DNA form, the CDR3 reads TGCAGTGCTAGTGATGTGGGGGCGGACAAGCAGTACGTC.

The CDR3 loop is CASSNRGLAKNIQYF. CDR3 in DNA: TGTGCCAGCAGCAACAGGGGCCTAGCCAAAAACATTCAGTACTTC. This chain uses TRBV11-2 with TRBJ2-4, with 7 bases matching TRBD1. The germline V gene encodes CDR1 SGHAT and CDR2 FQNNGV. This CDR3 comprises 15 residues. V was clipped by 5 bases and J by 0 bases; unmatched bases: 4.

Comments on this clone: The same CDR3 can be traced to other DNA sequences in this sample. V gene TRBV2 combines with J gene TRBJ2-1; D remains unclear. The CDR3 is made up of 14 amino acids. Germline V CDR1 and CDR2: SNHLY, FYNNEI. Trimming removed 4 bases from V and 0 bases from J, with 7 bases in between. This CDR3 is CASSVRGSYNEQFF. The CDR3 DNA follows: TGTGCCAGCAGTGTGAGAGGCTCCTACAATGAGCAGTTCTTC. Complete variable domain (other parts from reference TRBV2 and TRBJ2-1): EPEVTQTPSHQVTQMGQEVILRCVPISNHLYFYWYRQILGQKVEFLVSFYNNEISEKSEIFDDQFSVERPDGSNFTLKIRSTKLEDSAMYFCASSVRGSYNEQFFGPGTRLTVL.

CDR3 nucleotides: TGCGCCAGCAGCTTGAGCGGGGCTGGATACACTGAAGCTTTCTTT. This codes for CASSLSGAGYTEAFF. The chain has TRBV5-1 and TRBJ1-1, with D perhaps TRBD1 (5 bases). Looked up from germline, CDR1 is SGHRS and CDR2 is YFSETQ. V gave up 1 base and J gave up 3 bases, with 13 bases separating them. The CDR3 covers 15 residues.

The chain couples TRBV18 to TRBJ1-1, with TRBD1 as a possible D gene (6 bases). V was cut by 4 bases and J by 4 bases, with 10 bases left in between. This CDR3 is 13 amino acids long. Germline loops: CDR1 KGHSH, CDR2 LQKENI. CDR3 sequence reads: CASSQGVSTEAFF. The CDR3 DNA is TGTGCCAGCTCACAGGGGGTTAGCACTGAAGCTTTCTTT. The full variable domain, completed using reference TRBV18 and TRBJ1-1, is NAGVMQNPRHLVRRRGQEARLRCSPMKGHSHVYWYRQLPEEGLKFMVYLQKENIIDESGMPKERFSAEFPKEGPSILRIQQVVRGDSAAYFCASSQGVSTEAFFGQGTRLTVV.